The 3 T cell receptor beta chains reported below all come from one sample, sequenced in a study of response to subunit inactivated influenza vaccine. Each CDR3 protein is one row after TCRdb ran MiXCR on the RT-PCR reads. This sample has under 850,000 distinct CDR3 sequences, with around 20% found just once. The specimen was PBMCs from blood, collected 4 to 6 days after vaccination. The receptors come from a man aged 45-60 years who received an inactivated influenza vaccine.

This rearrangement joins TRBV9 to TRBJ2-7; weak D call: TRBD2 (6 bases). The CDR3 length is 15 residues. Between the trimmed V and J ends, which lost 0 bases and 3 bases, there was a span of 13 bases. Looked up from germline, CDR1 is SGDLS and CDR2 is YYNGEE. The CDR3 region has the DNA TGTGCCAGCAGCGTAGACCCCTACGGGAGCTACGAGCAGTACTTC. Protein product: CASSVDPYGSYEQYF.

The sample holds a few counts of this clonotype. J is TRBJ2-1 and V is TRBV28, with D unclear. Germline V CDR1 and CDR2: MDHEN, SYDVKM. Trimming pared 2 bases from V and 3 bases from J, leaving 14 bases between. The CDR3 contains 16 residues. The CDR3 sequence is CASSLPHLTFYNEQFF. CDR3 nucleotides: TGTGCCAGCAGTTTACCTCACCTTACCTTCTACAATGAGCAGTTCTTC. The full variable domain, its missing parts supplied by reference TRBV28 and TRBJ2-1, is DVKVTQSSRYLVKRTGEKVFLECVQDMDHENMFWYRQDPGLGLRLIYFSYDVKMKEKGDIPEGYSVSREKKERFSLILESASTNQTSMYLCASSLPHLTFYNEQFFGPGTRLTVL.

This clonotype has just a few counts. This chain connects TRBV7-2 to TRBJ1-1; D unresolved. V lost 0 bases to trimming and J lost 6 bases, with 14 bases between them. CDR1 is SGHTA and CDR2 is FQGNSA in the germline V gene. This CDR3 contains 15 residues. CDR3 loop: CASSLAGVPWAEAFF. In DNA, the CDR3 is TGTGCCAGCAGCTTAGCCGGAGTTCCTTGGGCTGAAGCTTTCTTT. The variable domain in full, completed from reference TRBV7-2 and TRBJ1-1, reads GAGVSQSPSNKVTEKGKDVELRCDPISGHTALYWYRQSLGQGLEFLIYFQGNSAPDKSGLPSDRFSAERTGGSVSTLTIQRTQQEDSAVYLCASSLAGVPWAEAFFGQGTRLTVV.